A selection of T cell receptor beta chains follows, all from one sample in a study of control samples from healthy donors and cancer patients. The data were produced by immunoSEQ multiplex PCR, yet TCRdb's version contains in-frame clones alone and is incomplete. The table records some 67,000 clones, roughly 86% of them present only once. Sequenced sample: PBMCs. Receptor source: a man aged 55 to 70 with lung cancer. The CDR3 runs from the conserved cysteine through the conserved F or W. D genes are given only for firm matches. The listing skips clone size in some rows; elsewhere it reads once, few, many or a size class.

abundance	v_gene	j_gene	d_gene	CDR3aa
.	TRBV4-1	TRBJ2-3	TRBD2	CASSQDRGLAGVTDTQYF
.	TRBV2	TRBJ1-3	.	CASRDDRQLTNSGNTIYF
.	TRBV11-3	TRBJ1-1	.	CASSLEGLMNTEAFF
.	TRBV5-1	TRBJ1-1	.	CASSLGVIDVNAFF
.	TRBV5-1	TRBJ2-5	.	CASSFNGGQGETQYF
.	TRBV4-1	TRBJ1-2	TRBD1	CASSQEKPRGEGYTF
.	TRBV29-1	TRBJ2-1	.	CSLSVSSYNEQFF
once	TRBV7-9	TRBJ2-3	TRBD2	CASSPGLAGTLGTDTQYF
.	TRBV7-2	TRBJ1-5	TRBD1	CASSSDRGNQPQHF
.	TRBV5-1	TRBJ1-2	.	CASSTIGGNYGYTF
.	TRBV6-6	TRBJ2-7	.	CASSYVAGPSYEQYF
.	TRBV6-5	TRBJ2-4	.	CASKGPLKNIQYF
.	TRBV5-1	TRBJ1-1	TRBD1	CASSLAVGQGDTEAFF
.	TRBV3-1/TRBV3-2	TRBJ1-5	.	CASSPPGNQPQHF
.	TRBV18	TRBJ2-3	.	CASSLNRRSTDTQYF
.	TRBV5-1	TRBJ1-2	.	CASSLGGENYGYTF
.	TRBV29-1	TRBJ2-5	.	CSVGAGGNIETQYF
.	TRBV2	TRBJ2-1	TRBD1	CASSQDRNNEQFF
.	TRBV6-6	TRBJ1-1	.	CASSYPANTEAFF
.	TRBV4-2	TRBJ1-2	TRBD1	CASSQEASQGQGGRGYGYTF
.	TRBV9	TRBJ2-1	TRBD2	CASSDWTRSNEQFF
.	TRBV5-6	TRBJ1-4	.	CASSLRGTGEKLFF
.	TRBV24-1	TRBJ2-2	.	CATSDFWARDTGELFF
.	TRBV6-5	TRBJ1-5	.	CASSYTGVGNQPQHF
.	TRBV6-4	TRBJ1-4	.	CASRPTPENEKLFF
.	TRBV7-2	TRBJ2-5	TRBD1	CASRKDRGGETQYF
once	TRBV27	TRBJ2-1	.	CASSSLGTVEQFF
.	TRBV9	TRBJ2-1	TRBD2	CASSVGGLASSQFF
.	TRBV27	TRBJ1-6	.	CASRGLQGGSSPLHF
.	TRBV10-1	TRBJ1-5	.	CASSDRVDQPQHF
.	TRBV30	TRBJ2-3	TRBD1	CAWSPDRVVTDTQYF
.	TRBV12-5	TRBJ1-5	TRBD1	CASGLANRGSNQPQHF
.	TRBV27	TRBJ1-2	.	CAASRNSDYGYTF
few	TRBV7-3	TRBJ2-3	.	CASSSIGGGTDTQYF
.	TRBV6-5	TRBJ2-3	.	CASSYSMGAQDTQYF
.	TRBV3-1/TRBV3-2	TRBJ2-5	TRBD2	CASSQGGGGAGETQYF
.	TRBV6-5	TRBJ2-1	.	CASTKGTSTNEQFF
.	TRBV5-1	TRBJ2-5	.	CASSPGVTTGETQYF
.	TRBV10-3	TRBJ2-7	.	CAISGPAVYEQYF
.	TRBV9	TRBJ1-1	.	CASSVGQLNTEAFF
.	TRBV6-1	TRBJ1-2	TRBD1	CASSEALQGARGGYTF
.	TRBV7-9	TRBJ1-1	.	CASSPSRGAIGTEAFF
.	TRBV25-1	TRBJ1-1	.	CASSERLQGGAFF
.	TRBV3-1/TRBV3-2	TRBJ2-5	.	CASSQARGSTHF
.	TRBV18	TRBJ1-6	TRBD1	CASSRLQGAEDSPLHF